The 20 T cell receptor beta chains below all came from one sample that was sequenced in a study of monozygotic twins with inflammatory bowel disease. Each CDR3 protein gets one entry in TCRdb, which reprocessed the 5' RACE reads and gives no DNA. The sample table includes fewer than 450,000 distinct CDR3 sequences. The source material was blood. These receptor sequences come from a human donor with ulcerative colitis or Crohn's disease, or a healthy co-twin of an affected twin (not recorded which).

V is TRBV7-2 and J is TRBJ2-1. The CDR3 is made up of 16 amino acids. The germline V gene has CDR1 SGHTA and CDR2 FQGNSA. The CDR3 spells CASSLLRGEIYNEQFF.

The CDR3 loop is CASSLLGWGGMNTEAFF. This sequence joins TRBV11-2 and TRBJ1-1; with no DNA, the TCRdb D assignment of TRBD1 cannot be verified. Per germline, CDR1 SGHAT and CDR2 FQNNGV. The CDR3 sequence is 17 residues long.

The chain recombines TRBV7-3 with TRBJ1-2; absent DNA, TCRdb's TRBD1 call cannot be checked. The germline CDR1 and CDR2 sequences are SGHTA and FQGTGA. The CDR3 has 14 residues. The CDR3 here is CASSPAGASYGYTF.

This rearrangement joins TRBV6-1 to TRBJ2-7; as DNA is missing, the TRBD2 call by TCRdb cannot be tested. CDR3 length: 14 amino acids. Germline CDR1 MNHNS, CDR2 SASEGT. The CDR3 protein is CASSLRGNPYEQYF.

The J gene is TRBJ2-3, the V gene TRBV20-1; TCRdb names TRBD2, which stays unverified in the absence of DNA. Germline V lookup: CDR1 DFQATT, CDR2 SNEGSKA (reference sequence). This CDR3 has 16 residues. The CDR3 sequence is CSAPPRTSGDTDTQYF.

The chain combines TRBV15 with TRBJ1-1; the D gene TCRdb calls, TRBD1, cannot be checked with no DNA. Germline CDR1 reads LNHNV; CDR2 reads YYDKDF (reference sequence). This CDR3 spans 16 amino acids. The CDR3 spells CATSRSGTLVSGEAFF.

CDR3 protein: CASSVGIGTSGGYTQYF. The chain uses TRBV9 and TRBJ2-3; the TRBD2 assignment by TCRdb is unverifiable without DNA. This CDR3 contains 17 residues. Germline V gene data show CDR1 as SGDLS and CDR2 as YYNGEE.

The rearrangement uses TRBV6-5 and TRBJ2-7. There are 14 residues in the CDR3. Germline V gives CDR1 MNHEY, CDR2 SVGAGI. The chain's CDR3 is CASSYSDTYYEQYF.

The chain links TRBV5-1 to TRBJ2-2; absent DNA, TCRdb's TRBD1 call cannot be checked. The CDR3 is made up of 15 amino acids. The germline V gene has CDR1 SGHRS and CDR2 YFSETQ. This chain's CDR3 is CASSLAAGDTGELFF.

The rearrangement uses TRBV5-1 and TRBJ2-2; TCRdb names TRBD1, which stays unverified in the absence of DNA. In germline, CDR1 is SGHRS, CDR2 YFSETQ. The CDR3 is 14 amino acids. CDR3 in amino acids: CASSLATGPGELFF.

The CDR3: CASSVTPGTGAYEQYF. The rearrangement links TRBV5-1 to TRBJ2-7; TCRdb gives TRBD1 as the D gene, but with no DNA this cannot be confirmed. CDR1 and CDR2 from the germline V gene are SGHRS and YFSETQ. The CDR3 is 16 residues long. The complete variable domain, with remaining parts taken from reference TRBV5-1 and TRBJ2-7, reads KAGVTQTPRYLIKTRGQQVTLSCSPISGHRSVSWYQQTPGQGLQFLFEYFSETQRNKGNFPGRFSGRQFSNSRSEMNVSTLELGDSALYLCASSVTPGTGAYEQYFGPGTRLTVT.

This sequence joins TRBV20-1 and TRBJ1-4; TCRdb gives TRBD1 as the D gene, but with no DNA this cannot be confirmed. The CDR3 is 14 residues long. Germline V gives CDR1 DFQATT, CDR2 SNEGSKA (reference sequence). The CDR3 here is CSARDQGASEKLFF.

The rearrangement uses TRBV4-1 and TRBJ2-1; TCRdb reports TRBD1, a call that lacks DNA to check it against. Germline V gives CDR1 MGHRA, CDR2 YSYEKL. The CDR3 is 16 amino acids. CDR3 region: CASRYRHGGGYNEQFF.

The chain recombines TRBV12-3 or TRBV12-4 with TRBJ1-1. This CDR3 contains 13 residues. The CDR3 protein is CASSRPSNTEAFF.

J is TRBJ2-5 and V is TRBV20-1; the TCRdb call, TRBD2, lacks DNA for checking. The CDR3 consists of 20 residues. Germline CDR1 DFQATT, CDR2 SNEGSKA (reference sequence). The CDR3 sequence is CSATPVLGTKRGIIQETQYF.

This chain connects TRBV7-7 to TRBJ2-2; TCRdb picks TRBD2, but there is no DNA to check that call. The CDR3 has 14 amino acids. The germline V gene encodes CDR1 SSHAT and CDR2 FNYEAQ (reference sequence). The chain's CDR3 is CATSGGAGTGELFF.

V usage is TRBV7-9 and J usage is TRBJ2-3; TCRdb selects TRBD2, and the lack of DNA leaves this call unchecked. Germline CDR1 reads SEHNR; CDR2 reads FQNEAQ (reference sequence). The CDR3 contains 16 residues. This CDR3 is CASSSLAGGHTDTQYF.

The V gene is TRBV5-1, the J gene TRBJ2-3; TCRdb selects TRBD1, and the lack of DNA leaves this call unchecked. The CDR3 sequence is 14 residues long. CDR1 is SGHRS, CDR2 YFSETQ, per germline. The CDR3: CASNGALSTDTQYF.

The J gene is TRBJ1-6, the V gene TRBV3-1; TCRdb indicates TRBD1, and absent DNA this call remains unverified. The V gene's germline CDR1 is LGHDT and CDR2 YNNKEL (reference sequence). CDR3 length equals 15 residues. This CDR3 reads CASSSQGELGSPLHF.

The chain employs TRBV15 and TRBJ2-1; no DNA is available, so the TRBD1 call from TCRdb remains unchecked. Looked up from germline, CDR1 is LNHNV and CDR2 is YYDKDF (reference sequence). The CDR3 consists of 16 residues. CDR3: CATSRGIGTGGIEQFF. Combining the CDR3 with reference TRBV15 and TRBJ2-1 gives the whole variable domain DAMVIQNPRYQVTQFGKPVTLSCSQTLNHNVMYWYQQKSSQAPKLLFHYYDKDFNNEADTPDNFQSRRPNTSFCFLDIRSPGLGDTAMYLCATSRGIGTGGIEQFFGPGTRLTVL.